A selection of T cell receptor beta chains follows, all from one sample in a study of metastatic and nonmetastatic thyroid tumors. TCRdb re-analyzed the PCR reads using MiXCR. The sample carries 30,000 to 40,000 clones, about 15% recorded once. Sequences were obtained from blood. The source of these receptors is a male donor with papillary thyroid cancer or a benign thyroid nodule (not recorded which). Some clones in this sample may be carry-over from other donors' samples. CDR3s include the opening cysteine and the closing phenylalanine or tryptophan. The D gene is left open where the match is weak. Rows give clone size only sometimes, using once, few, many, or a class for an expanded clone.

J	V	D	length	size	CDR3	DNA
TRBJ2-7	TRBV5-1	TRBD2	15	-	CASSLRVSGTYEQYF	TGCGCCAGCAGCTTGCGTGTTAGCGGGACCTACGAGCAGTACTTC
TRBJ2-5	TRBV14	-	14	-	CASSQSLAQETQYF	TGTGCCAGCAGCCAATCTCTAGCTCAAGAGACCCAGTACTTC
TRBJ2-7	TRBV9	TRBD2	14	many	CASSALAGDYEQYF	TGTGCCAGCAGCGCACTAGCGGGAGATTACGAGCAGTACTTC
TRBJ2-5	TRBV24-1	-	11	many	CATSLGGTQYF	TGTGCCACAAGTTTAGGGGGGACCCAGTACTTC
TRBJ1-1	TRBV7-9	-	14	many	CASSYPGRNTEAFF	TGTGCCAGCAGCTACCCAGGACGGAACACTGAAGCTTTCTTT
TRBJ2-1	TRBV27	TRBD2	15	many	CASSLDSGINNEQFF	TGTGCCAGCAGTTTAGATAGCGGGATTAACAATGAGCAGTTCTTC
TRBJ1-6	TRBV28	-	16	few	CASSRTDLIFNSPLHF	TGTGCCAGCAGCAGGACGGATCTAATCTTTAATTCACCCCTCCACTTT
TRBJ2-7	TRBV19	TRBD2	17	many	CASMKGSGLAGTYEQYF	TGTGCCAGTATGAAGGGGTCGGGACTAGCGGGGACCTACGAGCAGTACTTC
TRBJ2-7	TRBV10-1	TRBD2	15	-	CASISLAGILCEQYF	TGCGCCAGCATCTCCCTAGCGGGAATACTATGCGAGCAGTACTTC
TRBJ1-4	TRBV4-3	TRBD1	15	many	CASSSSTGADEKLFF	TGCGCCAGCAGCTCCTCGACAGGGGCCGATGAAAAACTGTTTTTT
TRBJ2-5	TRBV18	TRBD1	15	many	CASSPAQGAGETQYF	TGTGCCAGCTCCCCCGCCCAGGGGGCCGGAGAGACCCAGTACTTC
TRBJ2-1	TRBV2	TRBD1	14	many	CASMTGGAFNEQFF	TGTGCCAGCATGACAGGGGGCGCATTCAATGAGCAGTTCTTC
TRBJ2-5	TRBV28	-	15	many	CASKFGRQGLETQYF	TGTGCCAGCAAATTCGGCAGACAGGGACTTGAGACCCAGTACTTC
TRBJ1-2	TRBV4-1	-	16	-	CASSQGVVGGDYGYTF	TGCGCCAGCAGCCAAGGGGTGGTTGGGGGCGACTATGGCTACACCTTC
TRBJ2-2	TRBV27	-	17	-	CASSFFRTIWGTGELFF	TGTGCCAGCAGTTTTTTTAGGACTATCTGGGGTACCGGGGAGCTGTTTTTT
TRBJ1-1	TRBV27	TRBD1	14	few	CASSLQGVNTEAFF	TGTGCCAGCAGCTTACAGGGGGTGAACACTGAAGCTTTCTTT
TRBJ1-6	TRBV28	TRBD1	15	medium-sized	CASRTPGTGSSPLHF	TGTGCCAGCAGGACACCCGGGACAGGGAGTTCACCCCTCCACTTT
TRBJ1-1	TRBV12-3/TRBV12-4	-	14	-	CASSSFRGSTEAFF	TGTGCCAGCAGCTCGTTCAGGGGAAGCACTGAAGCTTTCTTT
TRBJ1-6	TRBV10-3	-	13	-	CALSEEANSPLHF	TGTGCCCTCAGTGAGGAGGCGAATTCACCCCTCCACTTT
TRBJ2-5	TRBV3-1	-	14	many	CASSQEGGQETQYF	TGTGCCAGCAGCCAAGAAGGGGGTCAAGAGACCCAGTACTTC
TRBJ1-2	TRBV20-1	-	13	many	CSARGEGLYGYTF	TGCAGTGCCCGAGGAGAGGGCCTCTATGGCTACACCTTC
TRBJ1-6	TRBV20-1	-	14	many	CSAKEQRNNSPLHF	TGCAGTGCTAAAGAGCAGAGGAATAATTCACCCCTCCACTTT
TRBJ2-7	TRBV20-1	TRBD2	13	once	CSSQLAGVYEQYF	TGCAGCTCCCAACTAGCGGGAGTCTACGAGCAGTACTTC
TRBJ2-7	TRBV24-1	TRBD1	13	-	CATSDQRGLEQYF	TGTGCCACCAGTGATCAGAGGGGGCTTGAGCAGTACTTC
TRBJ2-7	TRBV27	-	14	-	CASSFTGANYEQYF	TGTGCCAGCAGTTTCACAGGAGCCAACTACGAGCAGTACTTC
TRBJ2-7	TRBV11-2	-	14	many	CASSSDPSSYEQYF	TGTGCCAGCAGCTCAGACCCGAGCTCCTACGAGCAGTACTTC
TRBJ1-1	TRBV6-1	TRBD1	12	few	CASRQGHTEAFF	TGTGCCAGCAGACAGGGGCATACTGAAGCTTTCTTT
TRBJ1-6	TRBV19	-	16	-	CASSMGVGTVDSPLQF	TGTGCCAGTAGTATGGGTGTCGGGACGGTGGATTCACCCCTCCAATTT
TRBJ1-5	TRBV20-1	-	12	many	CSAEIPYQPQHF	TGCAGTGCAGAGATCCCCTATCAGCCCCAGCATTTT
TRBJ2-7	TRBV27	TRBD2	15	many	CASSNLAGGDYEQYF	TGTGCCAGCAGTAATCTAGCGGGAGGGGACTACGAGCAGTACTTC
TRBJ1-2	TRBV9	-	16	many	CASSVGGQGGGYGYTF	TGTGCCAGCAGCGTAGGGGGCCAAGGGGGAGGGTATGGCTACACCTTC
TRBJ1-6	TRBV7-2	-	14	many	CASSPTLVGSPLHF	TGTGCCAGCAGCCCAACCCTAGTAGGCTCACCCCTCCACTTT
TRBJ2-2	TRBV6-4	-	13	-	CASSPRDTGELFF	TGTGCCAGCAGCCCCCGGGACACCGGGGAGCTGTTTTTT
TRBJ2-5	TRBV7-2	TRBD2	17	many	CASSLGALVAGSETQYF	TGTGCCAGCAGCTTAGGCGCCTTGGTAGCGGGATCGGAGACCCAGTACTTC
TRBJ1-2	TRBV28	TRBD1	15	many	CASSQAIQGDYGYTF	TGTGCCAGCAGTCAAGCGATACAGGGGGACTATGGCTACACCTTC
TRBJ2-3	TRBV14	TRBD2	17	many	CASSRFISGRDTDTQYF	TGTGCCAGCAGCCGCTTTATTAGCGGGAGGGACACAGATACGCAGTATTTT
TRBJ2-7	TRBV11-2	-	14	many	CASSLGGFGSEQYF	TGTGCCAGCAGCTTAGGGGGATTTGGGAGCGAGCAGTACTTC
TRBJ2-7	TRBV15	TRBD1	15	many	CATSNGTGPIYEQYF	TGTGCCACCAGCAACGGGACAGGGCCGATTTACGAGCAGTACTTC
TRBJ2-5	TRBV7-8	-	15	once	CASSFGHWAPETQYF	TGTGCCAGCAGCTTTGGACATTGGGCGCCGGAGACCCAGTACTTC
TRBJ2-7	TRBV20-1	TRBD2	14	many	CSARGLSGSYEQYF	TGCAGTGCTAGGGGACTTAGCGGGAGCTACGAGCAGTACTTC
TRBJ1-4	TRBV6-1	TRBD1	15	many	CASSPGQGADEKLFF	TGTGCCAGCAGCCCGGGACAGGGGGCCGATGAAAAACTGTTTTTT
TRBJ2-3	TRBV12-3/TRBV12-4	TRBD2	15	medium-sized	CASSLSLAGTDTQYF	TGTGCCAGCAGCTTATCACTAGCGGGTACGGATACGCAGTATTTT
TRBJ2-1	TRBV11-3	-	13	many	CASSLGSYNEQFF	TGTGCCAGCAGCTTAGGGTCCTACAATGAGCAGTTCTTC
TRBJ2-3	TRBV12-3/TRBV12-4	TRBD2	15	many	CASTGTSGSTDTQYF	TGTGCCAGCACCGGGACTAGCGGGAGCACAGATACGCAGTATTTT
TRBJ1-3	TRBV6-6	-	18	many	CASSSLSHRVQAGNTIYF	TGTGCCAGCAGTTCCCTCTCTCACAGGGTTCAGGCTGGAAACACCATATATTTT
TRBJ2-5	TRBV11-1	-	18	many	CASSPSGAGVGAVETQYF	TGTGCCAGCAGCCCAAGCGGGGCGGGAGTGGGGGCCGTAGAGACCCAGTACTTC
TRBJ1-5	TRBV5-4	-	17	many	CASSLAQTAYSNQPQHF	TGTGCCAGCAGCTTGGCACAGACAGCTTATAGCAATCAGCCCCAGCATTTT
TRBJ2-6	TRBV6-1	-	15	medium-sized	CASSEEEYGANVLTF	TGTGCCAGCAGTGAAGAGGAGTATGGGGCCAACGTCCTGACTTTC
TRBJ1-2	TRBV19	-	13	many	CASSMTGLDGYTF	TGTGCCAGTAGTATGACGGGGCTAGATGGCTACACCTTC